Ten or more counts support the clone carrying this T cell receptor beta chain. Its antigen remains unknown. This sample was included in a study of identical twins. TCRdb itself ran the 5' RACE reads through MiXCR, one entry per CDR3 protein. This sample has hundreds of thousands of distinct CDR3 sequences, with roughly an eighth found just once. Study-level findings and limits: Models predicted too little out-of-frame TCR alpha sharing in monozygotic twins. Rather than following the same donors, the conclusions depended on cross-sectional statistical analysis. Weaker excess twin sharing was observed in beta out-of-frame sequences.

This same sample was also part of a study on yellow fever vaccine responses in identical twins.

The TCR sequence derives from a woman under 30 in good health. Sequencing was done on a sample of CD8+ T cells sorted from blood.

The CDR3 is CSVELAGTANTQYF. The CDR3 bases are TGCAGCGTCGAGCTAGCGGGAACAGCGAATACGCAGTATTTT. V is TRBV29-1 and J is TRBJ2-3, with 9 bases identical to TRBD2. The CDR3 sequence is 14 residues long. V was pared by 6 bases and J by 7 bases, with 11 bases of the junction left unmatched. Germline CDR1 reads SQVTM; CDR2 reads ANQGSEA.